The TCR beta chain described here comes from a study of cytomegalovirus exposure and HLA in healthy donors. A multiplex PCR was run with 60 Vbeta primers and 13 Jbeta primers. The data were produced by immunoSEQ multiplex PCR, yet TCRdb's version contains in-frame clones alone and is incomplete. This table holds 100,000 or so clones, around 75% found once. This clone was counted only a few times. Its matching antigen is unknown. Germline CDR1 reads MGHDK; CDR2 reads SYGVNS. The CDR3 sequence is 15 residues long. Trimming stripped 6 bases from V and 0 bases from J, with 12 bases between. Study-level points and caveats: In a later analysis, 15,000 to 20,000 TCR beta sequences were associated with HLA alleles at 0.05 false discovery rate.

The receptor was isolated from a middle-aged man in good health and CMV-seronegative. The rearrangement joins TRBV25-1 to TRBJ1-3; D gene ambiguous. Sequencing was performed on PBMCs. For the CDR3, the DNA is TGTGCCAGCAGGGAGACGGCGAGCTCTGGAAACACCATATATTTT. Translating it yields CASRETASSGNTIYF.